One sample yielded the 10 T cell receptor beta chains listed below, sequenced in a study of T cells after yellow fever vaccination. In TCRdb, the 5' RACE reads were re-called with MiXCR into one record per CDR3 protein. The data contain under 300,000 distinct CDR3 sequences, over 10% of them seen just once; the ten biggest clones take up 0.4% to 0.55%. The sample here was CD4+ T cells sorted from PBMCs, taken 45 days after the yellow fever booster vaccination. The receptors originated from a man aged 30 to 45 who received the YFV17D yellow fever vaccine.

This clonotype was seen more than once but under ten times. The rearrangement links TRBV7-9 to TRBJ2-2; D uncertain. The ends were cut back, 10 bases at V and 3 bases at J, with 18 bases in the middle. Germline values: CDR1 SEHNR, CDR2 FQNEAQ (reference sequence). This CDR3 is built from 15 residues. The CDR3 bases are TGTGCCACCTCGAAAGACCCGCTATACACCGGGGAGCTGTTTTTT. As protein: CATSKDPLYTGELFF.

This clonotype came up a few times. The gene calls are TRBV10-3 and TRBJ2-6, with unresolved D. V was cut by 4 bases and J by 2 bases, with 9 bases left in between. The CDR3 has 15 amino acids. Per the germline V gene, CDR1 is ENHRY and CDR2 is SYGVKD. The CDR3 is CAISGNIAGANVLTF. In DNA, the CDR3 is TGTGCCATCAGTGGGAATATAGCTGGGGCCAACGTCCTGACTTTC.

This clonotype has at least ten counts. The rearrangement uses TRBV18 and TRBJ1-2; a weak D match, TRBD1 (5 bases). This CDR3 spans 13 amino acids. Trimming removed 1 base from V and 3 bases from J, with 6 bases in between. The germline CDR1 and CDR2 sequences are KGHSH and LQKENI. The CDR3 protein is CASSPRGDYGYTF. The CDR3 DNA reads TGTGCCAGCTCACCACGGGGCGACTATGGCTACACCTTC.

This clonotype was observed a few times. The chain carries TRBV6-1 and TRBJ2-1; 16 bases fit TRBD2. This CDR3 comprises 15 residues. CDR1 is MNHNS, CDR2 SASEGT, per germline. The trim removed 6 bases at V and 12 bases at J, leaving 8 bases unmatched. CDR3 sequence: CASRRLGTSGRVQFF. Written as DNA, the CDR3 is TGTGCCAGCAGACGACTCGGGACTAGCGGGAGGGTGCAGTTCTTC.

The CDR3 region is CASGGQGLEQYF. The CDR3 region has the DNA TGTGCCAGTGGGGGACAGGGCCTCGAGCAGTACTTC. The J gene is TRBJ2-7, the V gene TRBV27, with 9 bases lining up with TRBD1. Germline CDR1 is MNHEY and CDR2 is SMNVEV (reference sequence). V gave up 9 bases and J gave up 6 bases; unmatched junction bases: 6. The CDR3 runs to 12 residues.

This clonotype occurred a few times. V and J are TRBV6-5 and TRBJ2-7, with D unresolved. Trimming removed 5 bases at V and 3 bases at J, with 14 bases between. There are 14 residues in the CDR3. CDR1 and CDR2 (germline): MNHEY, SVGAGI. The DNA for the CDR3 is TGTGCCAGCAGTCCCGGGTCACCCGGCTACGAGCAGTACTTC. It codes for CASSPGSPGYEQYF.

This chain links TRBV7-8 with TRBJ2-1; perhaps TRBD2 as D (6 bases). The CDR3 sequence is 15 residues long. V lost 3 bases and J 7 bases, leaving 16 bases between the germline ends. Germline lookup yields CDR1 SGHVS and CDR2 FQNEAQ. The CDR3 loop is CASSLERAVRNEQFF. In DNA, the CDR3 is TGTGCCAGCAGCTTGGAGCGGGCGGTCAGAAATGAGCAGTTCTTC.

The chain links TRBV5-6 to TRBJ2-1; D perhaps matches TRBD1 (6 bases). The germline V and J ends were trimmed by 3 bases and 13 bases, with 17 bases remaining between them. This CDR3 is built from 13 residues. In germline, CDR1 is SGHDT, CDR2 YYEEEE. The CDR3 DNA sequence: TGTGCCAGCAGCTGGCCGGGACATAGGAGTCAGTTCTTC. Residues: CASSWPGHRSQFF.

This clonotype was seen at least ten times. J is TRBJ2-1 and V is TRBV5-1, with D possibly TRBD2 on 5 matching bases. V lost 2 bases to trimming and J lost 7 bases, with 16 bases between them. This CDR3 has 15 residues. Germline V lookup: CDR1 SGHRS, CDR2 YFSETQ. The CDR3 sequence: CASSFSSNRGNEQFF. CDR3 nucleotide sequence: TGCGCCAGCAGCTTTTCATCAAATCGGGGAAATGAGCAGTTCTTC.

This clonotype was counted a few times. The rearrangement joins TRBV6-1 to TRBJ1-3; D gene unclear. V shed 5 bases and J shed 8 bases, with 19 bases lying between them. CDR3 length equals 15 residues. The germline gives CDR1 MNHNS, CDR2 SASEGT. CDR3 loop: CASSRTAAIVDTIYF. The DNA of the CDR3 is TGTGCCAGCAGTCGGACGGCCGCAATCGTAGACACCATATATTTT.